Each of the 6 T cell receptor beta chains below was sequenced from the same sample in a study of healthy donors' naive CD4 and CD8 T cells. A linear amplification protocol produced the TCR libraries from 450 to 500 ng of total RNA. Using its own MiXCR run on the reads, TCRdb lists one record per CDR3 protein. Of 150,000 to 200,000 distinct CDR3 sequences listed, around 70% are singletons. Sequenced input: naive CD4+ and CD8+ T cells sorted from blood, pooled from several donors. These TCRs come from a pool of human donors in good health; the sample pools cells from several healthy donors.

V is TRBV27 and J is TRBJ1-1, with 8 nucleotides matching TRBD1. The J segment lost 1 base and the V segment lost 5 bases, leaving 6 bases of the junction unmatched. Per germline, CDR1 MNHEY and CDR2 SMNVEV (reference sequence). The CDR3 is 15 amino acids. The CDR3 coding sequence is TGTGCCAGCAGTCCTGGACAGGGAAAGAACACTGAAGCTTTCTTT. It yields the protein CASSPGQGKNTEAFF.

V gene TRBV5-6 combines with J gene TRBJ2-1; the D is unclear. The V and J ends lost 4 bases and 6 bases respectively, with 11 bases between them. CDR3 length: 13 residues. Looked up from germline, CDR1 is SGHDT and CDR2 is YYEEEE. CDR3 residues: CASSPTSTNEQFF. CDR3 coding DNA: TGTGCCAGCAGCCCTACATCAACCAATGAGCAGTTCTTC. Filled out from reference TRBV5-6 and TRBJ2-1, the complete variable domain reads DAGVTQSPTHLIKTRGQQVTLRCSPKSGHDTVSWYQQALGQGPQFIFQYYEEEERQRGNFPDRFSGHQFPNYSSELNVNALLLGDSALYLCASSPTSTNEQFFGPGTRLTVL.

This CDR3 is CSVPRAQAIYNEQFF. CDR3 nucleotide sequence: TGCAGCGTACCCCGGGCCCAAGCAATCTACAATGAGCAGTTCTTC. The chain has TRBV29-1 and TRBJ2-1; the D is unclear. The CDR3 has 15 amino acids. V lost 6 bases, J lost 3 bases, and 18 bases lay in between. Germline V gene data show CDR1 as SQVTM and CDR2 as ANQGSEA.

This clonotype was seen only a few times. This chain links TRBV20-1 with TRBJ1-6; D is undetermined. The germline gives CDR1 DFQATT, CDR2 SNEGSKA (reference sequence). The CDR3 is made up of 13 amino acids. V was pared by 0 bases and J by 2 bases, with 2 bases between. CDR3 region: CSAREAYNSPLHF. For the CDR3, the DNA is TGCAGTGCTAGAGAAGCCTATAATTCACCCCTCCACTTT.

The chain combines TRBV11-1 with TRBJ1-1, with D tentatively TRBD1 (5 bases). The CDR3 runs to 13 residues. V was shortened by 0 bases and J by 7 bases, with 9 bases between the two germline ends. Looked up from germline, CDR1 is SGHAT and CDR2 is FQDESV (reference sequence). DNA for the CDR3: TGTGCCAGCAGCTTAGCCAACAGGCGTGAAGCTTTCTTT. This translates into CASSLANRREAFF. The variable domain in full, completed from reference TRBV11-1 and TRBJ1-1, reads EAEVAQSPRYKITEKSQAVAFWCDPISGHATLYWYRQILGQGPELLVQFQDESVVDDSQLPKDRFSAERLKGVDSTLKIQPAELGDSAMYLCASSLANRREAFFGQGTRLTVV.

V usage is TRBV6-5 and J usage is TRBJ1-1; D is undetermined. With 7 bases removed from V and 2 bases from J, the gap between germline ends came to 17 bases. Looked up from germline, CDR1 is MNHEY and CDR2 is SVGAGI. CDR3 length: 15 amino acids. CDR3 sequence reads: CASTRWASRNTEAFF. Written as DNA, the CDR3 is TGTGCCAGCACTAGATGGGCCTCCCGAAACACTGAAGCTTTCTTT.